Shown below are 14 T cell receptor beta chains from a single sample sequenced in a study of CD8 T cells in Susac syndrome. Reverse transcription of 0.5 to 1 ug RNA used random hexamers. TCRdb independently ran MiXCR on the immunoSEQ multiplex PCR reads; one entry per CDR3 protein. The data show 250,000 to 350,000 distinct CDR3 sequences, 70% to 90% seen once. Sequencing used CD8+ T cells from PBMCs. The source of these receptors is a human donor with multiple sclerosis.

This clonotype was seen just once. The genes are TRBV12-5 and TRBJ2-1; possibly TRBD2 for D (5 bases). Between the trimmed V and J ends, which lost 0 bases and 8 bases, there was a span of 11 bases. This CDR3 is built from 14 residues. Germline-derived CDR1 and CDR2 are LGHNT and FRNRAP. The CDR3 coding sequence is TGTGCTAGTGGTTTGGTACTAGGCGCGGATGAGCAGTTCTTC. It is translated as CASGLVLGADEQFF.

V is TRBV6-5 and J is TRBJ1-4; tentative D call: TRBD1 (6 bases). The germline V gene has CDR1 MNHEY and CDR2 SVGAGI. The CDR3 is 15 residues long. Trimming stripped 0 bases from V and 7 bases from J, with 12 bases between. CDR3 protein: CASSYSNRVREKLFF. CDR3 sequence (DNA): TGTGCCAGCAGTTACTCGAACAGGGTCCGTGAAAAACTGTTTTTT.

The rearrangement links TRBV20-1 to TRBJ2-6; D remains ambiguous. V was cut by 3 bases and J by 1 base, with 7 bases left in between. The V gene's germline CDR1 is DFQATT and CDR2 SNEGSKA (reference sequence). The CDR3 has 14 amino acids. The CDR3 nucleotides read TGCAGTGCTAGGCTACAGTCTGGGGCCAACGTCCTGACTTTC. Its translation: CSARLQSGANVLTF.

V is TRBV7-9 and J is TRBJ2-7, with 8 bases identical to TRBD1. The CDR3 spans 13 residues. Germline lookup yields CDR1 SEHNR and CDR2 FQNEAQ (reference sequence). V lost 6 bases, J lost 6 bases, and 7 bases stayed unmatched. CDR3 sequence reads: CASRRGQGIEQYF. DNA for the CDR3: TGTGCCAGCAGACGTGGACAGGGCATCGAGCAGTACTTC.

This CDR3 reads CASSRGGHYGYTF. The CDR3 DNA reads as TGTGCCAGCAGTCGAGGGGGGCACTATGGCTACACCTTC. The chain recombines TRBV27 with TRBJ1-2, with D possibly being TRBD1 (6 bases). V dropped 5 bases and J dropped 3 bases, with 10 bases sitting between them. The germline V gene encodes CDR1 MNHEY and CDR2 SMNVEV (reference sequence). The CDR3 sequence is 13 residues long.

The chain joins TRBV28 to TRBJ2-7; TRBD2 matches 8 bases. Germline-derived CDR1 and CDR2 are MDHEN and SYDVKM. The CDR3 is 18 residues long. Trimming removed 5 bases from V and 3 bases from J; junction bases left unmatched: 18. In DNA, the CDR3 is TGTGCCAGCAGTATCCCCTTTGGTAGAGCGGGAGCCCTCTACGAGCAGTACTTC. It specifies CASSIPFGRAGALYEQYF.

CDR3 bases: TGTGCCAGCAGTGTCTCAGGGGGCCGTAATTCACCCCTCCACTTT. Residues: CASSVSGGRNSPLHF. This rearrangement joins TRBV2 to TRBJ1-6, with 8 bases matching TRBD1. From germline, CDR1 is SNHLY and CDR2 FYNNEI. This CDR3 is 15 amino acids long. The ends lost 4 bases at V and 6 bases at J; junction bases unmatched: 5.

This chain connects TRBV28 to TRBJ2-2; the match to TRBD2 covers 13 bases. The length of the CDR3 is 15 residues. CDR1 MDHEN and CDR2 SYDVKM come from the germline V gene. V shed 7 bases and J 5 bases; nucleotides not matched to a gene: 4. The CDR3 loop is CASKGLAGVTGELFF. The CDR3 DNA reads TGTGCCAGCAAAGGACTAGCGGGAGTTACCGGGGAGCTGTTTTTT.

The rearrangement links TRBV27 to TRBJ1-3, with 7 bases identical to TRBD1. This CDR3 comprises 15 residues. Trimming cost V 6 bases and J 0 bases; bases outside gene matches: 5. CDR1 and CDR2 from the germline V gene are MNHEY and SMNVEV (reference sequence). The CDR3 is CASRPRQGSGNTIYF. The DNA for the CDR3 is TGTGCCAGCAGACCACGACAGGGCTCTGGAAACACCATATATTTT.

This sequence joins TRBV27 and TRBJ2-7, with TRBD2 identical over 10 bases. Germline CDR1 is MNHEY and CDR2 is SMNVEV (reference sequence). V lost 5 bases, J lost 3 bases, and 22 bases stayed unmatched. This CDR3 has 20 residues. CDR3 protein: CASSPAGEREGRRAFYEQYF. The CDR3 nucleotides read TGTGCCAGCAGTCCGGCCGGAGAGCGGGAGGGCCGAAGGGCATTCTACGAGCAGTACTTC.

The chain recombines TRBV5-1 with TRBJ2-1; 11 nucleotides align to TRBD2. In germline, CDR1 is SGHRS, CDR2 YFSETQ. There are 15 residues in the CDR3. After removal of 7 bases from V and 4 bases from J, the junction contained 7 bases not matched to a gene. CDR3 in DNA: TGCGCCAGCGGGAGACTAGCGGGGTCATACAATGAGCAGTTCTTC. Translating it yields CASGRLAGSYNEQFF.

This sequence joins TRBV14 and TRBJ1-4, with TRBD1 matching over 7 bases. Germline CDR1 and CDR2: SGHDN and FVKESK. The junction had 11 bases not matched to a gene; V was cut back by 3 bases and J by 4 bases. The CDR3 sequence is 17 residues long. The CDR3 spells CASSHPRGTDRNEKLFF. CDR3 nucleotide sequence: TGTGCCAGCAGCCACCCCCGAGGGACAGACCGTAATGAAAAACTGTTTTTT.

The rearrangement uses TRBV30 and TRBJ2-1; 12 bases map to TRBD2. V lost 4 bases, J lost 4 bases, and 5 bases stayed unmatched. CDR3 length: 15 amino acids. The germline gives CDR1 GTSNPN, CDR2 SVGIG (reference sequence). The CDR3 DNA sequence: TGTGCCTGGACTAGCGGGAGGGCCGTTTACAATGAGCAGTTCTTC. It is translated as CAWTSGRAVYNEQFF.

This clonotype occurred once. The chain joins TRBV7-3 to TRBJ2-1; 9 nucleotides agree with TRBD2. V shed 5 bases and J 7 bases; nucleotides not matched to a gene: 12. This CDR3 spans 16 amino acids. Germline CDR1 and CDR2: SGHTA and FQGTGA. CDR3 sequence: CASSDRAGGPGNEQFF. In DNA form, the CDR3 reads TGTGCCAGCAGCGACCGGGCGGGAGGGCCTGGGAATGAGCAGTTCTTC.